One sample yielded the 31 T cell receptor beta chains listed below, sequenced in a study of cytomegalovirus exposure and HLA in healthy donors. The PCR employed 60 Vbeta primers together with 13 Jbeta primers. Assay: immunoSEQ multiplex PCR; the TCRdb copy retains only in-frame clones and omits some. This table holds 60,000 to 70,000 clones, 80% to 90% found once. The sequencing sample was made of PBMCs. The receptors come from a woman aged 25 to 39 in good health and CMV-seronegative.

The chain carries TRBV19 and TRBJ1-2, with 7 nucleotides matching TRBD1. The CDR3 consists of 11 residues. Unmatched junction bases numbered 5, after V lost 11 bases and J lost 5 bases. From germline, CDR1 is LNHDA and CDR2 SQIVND (reference sequence). CDR3: CAGGTEYGYTF. DNA of the CDR3: TGTGCCGGGGGGACAGAATATGGCTACACCTTC.

The chain's CDR3 is CASRPPGQLNTEAFF. The CDR3 DNA follows: TGTGCCAGTAGGCCTCCGGGACAGTTGAACACTGAAGCTTTCTTT. V gene TRBV19 combines with J gene TRBJ1-1; 7 bases agree with TRBD1. Germline CDR1 reads LNHDA; CDR2 reads SQIVND (reference sequence). The CDR3 has 15 residues. V shed 6 bases and J 0 bases; nucleotides not matched to a gene: 7.

The chain's CDR3 is CATSRALPRRGGRLNTNEQFF. The CDR3 region has the DNA TGTGCCACCAGCAGAGCCTTACCGCGACGGGGGGGCCGGTTGAATACGAATGAGCAGTTCTTC. The chain is built from TRBV15 and TRBJ2-1, with 8 nucleotides matching TRBD2. This CDR3 has 21 amino acids. CDR1 and CDR2 from the germline V gene are LNHNV and YYDKDF (reference sequence). The V gene end was trimmed by 1 base and the J gene end by 7 bases; junction bases not matched to a gene: 24.

This chain uses TRBV19 with TRBJ2-7; D gene unclear. Germline V lookup: CDR1 LNHDA, CDR2 SQIVND (reference sequence). The CDR3 is made up of 14 amino acids. Trimming took off 1 base at V and 2 bases at J, with 9 bases between the two ends. The CDR3 sequence is CASSIGASTYEQYF. CDR3 DNA: TGTGCCAGTAGTATAGGGGCTTCTACCTACGAGCAGTACTTC.

This clone turned up a few times. This rearrangement joins TRBV19 to TRBJ2-7, with TRBD2 as a possible D gene (6 bases). V was clipped by 0 bases and J by 11 bases, with 14 bases between them. This CDR3 has 13 amino acids. Per the germline V gene, CDR1 is LNHDA and CDR2 is SQIVND (reference sequence). The CDR3 coding sequence is TGTGCCAGTAGTATAGATAAGGAGGGCGTCAAGTACTTC. Translating gives CASSIDKEGVKYF.

A single count supports this clone. This chain uses TRBV7-9 with TRBJ1-1; D call uncertain. Germline V CDR1 and CDR2: SEHNR, FQNEAQ (reference sequence). The CDR3 sequence is 15 residues long. V shed 2 bases and J shed 1 base, with 11 bases lying between them. CDR3 loop: CASSLTTGKNTEAFF. Here the CDR3 DNA reads TGTGCCAGCAGCTTAACGACGGGGAAGAACACTGAAGCTTTCTTT.

CDR3 amino acids: CASSRDRGTSGANVLTF. As DNA, the CDR3 is TGTGCCAGCAGCAGGGACAGGGGCACCTCTGGGGCCAACGTCCTGACTTTC. This chain uses TRBV7-9 with TRBJ2-6, with TRBD1 matching over 10 bases. J lost 0 bases, V lost 5 bases, and 4 bases had no gene match. The CDR3 is 17 amino acids. Germline V gives CDR1 SEHNR, CDR2 FQNEAQ (reference sequence).

The chain carries TRBV19 and TRBJ1-5; D perhaps matches TRBD1 (6 bases). Germline CDR1 LNHDA, CDR2 SQIVND (reference sequence). CDR3 length equals 15 residues. Trimming shortened V by 6 bases and J by 0 bases, and 12 bases separated the two germline ends. CDR3 sequence (DNA): TGTGCCAGTAGGGGGGCTTTTAATAGCAATCAGCCCCAGCATTTT. Amino acid sequence: CASRGAFNSNQPQHF.

The chain links TRBV7-2 to TRBJ2-1, with TRBD2 matching 7 bases. V lost 10 bases to trimming and J lost 10 bases; unmatched junction nucleotides: 7. This CDR3 contains 11 residues. CDR1 and CDR2 from the germline V gene are SGHTA and FQGNSA. CDR3 sequence reads: CATGWGGEQFF. CDR3 in DNA: TGTGCCACGGGTTGGGGGGGGGAGCAGTTCTTC. Supplemented by reference TRBV7-2 and TRBJ2-1, the full variable domain reads GAGVSQSPSNKVTEKGKDVELRCDPISGHTALYWYRQSLGQGLEFLIYFQGNSAPDKSGLPSDRFSAERTGGSVSTLTIQRTQQEDSAVYLCATGWGGEQFFGPGTRLTVL.

The CDR3, as DNA: TGTGCCACCCGCAGAATACAGGGGGCAAACGAGCAGTACTTC. This sequence encodes CATRRIQGANEQYF. The chain combines TRBV6-4 with TRBJ2-5; TRBD1 matches at 9 bases. Judging by the DNA end, TRBJ2-7 fits better; the J call may be wrong. The germline V gene encodes CDR1 MRHNA and CDR2 SNTAGT. The CDR3 totals 14 residues.

This chain connects TRBV6-4 to TRBJ1-2; 8 bases line up with TRBD1. This CDR3 is built from 12 residues. V lost 5 bases to trimming and J lost 7 bases; unmatched junction nucleotides: 3. CDR1 and CDR2 from the germline V gene are MRHNA and SNTAGT. The CDR3 DNA sequence: TGTGCCAGCAGTTCAGGGGGCGGTGGCTACACCTTC. Protein product: CASSSGGGGYTF.

There are a few counts of this clone. CDR3 sequence (DNA): TGCAGCGTTGGGCGGGTGGCCTACGAGCAGTACTTC. Its translation is CSVGRVAYEQYF. The V call is TRBV29-1, the J call TRBJ2-7; tentatively, D is TRBD2 (5 bases). Germline CDR1 and CDR2: SQVTM and ANQGSEA. V dropped 4 bases and J dropped 2 bases, with 9 bases sitting between them. The CDR3 sequence is 12 residues long.

The V call is TRBV18, the J call TRBJ2-5, with a tentative D call TRBD2 (6 bases). The J call is doubtful: the DNA matches TRBJ2-7 better. Germline CDR1 KGHSH, CDR2 LQKENI. This CDR3 has 15 residues. CDR3 nucleotide sequence: TGTGCCAGCTCACCACTCGCGGAGGGAGGCTACGAGCAGTACTTC. Translating it yields CASSPLAEGGYEQYF.

As regards this clone: In the same sample, other DNA sequences code for this CDR3. The V and J genes are TRBV10-2 and TRBJ2-1; 11 bases fit TRBD2. The CDR3 loop spans 16 amino acids. From germline, CDR1 is WSHSY and CDR2 SAAADI. V dropped 7 bases and J dropped 10; count of bases not matched to a gene: 15. The DNA of the CDR3 is TGCGCCAGCATCTTAGAGATAGCGGGGGGGCCCAACGAGCAGTTCTTC. This encodes CASILEIAGGPNEQFF.

V gene TRBV7-9 combines with J gene TRBJ1-5; 7 nucleotides line up with TRBD1. Germline assignment: CDR1 SEHNR and CDR2 FQNEAQ (reference sequence). V lost 4 bases, J lost 6 bases, and 6 bases stayed unmatched. This CDR3 comprises 14 residues. The CDR3 is CASSSGQELQPQHF. In DNA, the CDR3 is TGTGCCAGCAGCTCCGGACAGGAACTTCAGCCCCAGCATTTT. Drawing the rest from reference TRBV7-9 and TRBJ1-5, the complete variable domain is DTGVSQNPRHKITKRGQNVTFRCDPISEHNRLYWYRQTLGQGPEFLTYFQNEAQLEKSRLLSDRFSAERPKGSFSTLEIQRTEQGDSAMYLCASSSGQELQPQHFGDGTRLSIL.

CDR3 bases: TGTGCCAGCAGTTACACCTCTCGGGTACAGGGCTACGAGCAGTACTTC. Its translation is CASSYTSRVQGYEQYF. This chain joins TRBV6-6 and TRBJ2-7; tentative D call: TRBD1 (6 bases). V was clipped by 2 bases and J by 3 bases, with 17 bases between them. The CDR3 runs to 16 residues. Germline CDR1 MNHNY, CDR2 SVGAGI (reference sequence).

The CDR3 reads CASSVDEGLAGSNQETQYF. DNA for the CDR3: TGTGCCAGCAGCGTAGACGAGGGACTAGCGGGGTCGAACCAAGAGACCCAGTACTTC. V gene TRBV9 combines with J gene TRBJ2-5; 13 nucleotides line up with TRBD2. Germline CDR1 is SGDLS and CDR2 is YYNGEE. There are 19 residues in the CDR3. J gave up 0 bases and V 0 bases, and 8 bases lay outside the gene matches.

The V gene is TRBV2, the J gene TRBJ1-6, with 7 nucleotides matching TRBD1. The germline gives CDR1 SNHLY, CDR2 FYNNEI. V dropped 0 bases and J dropped 6; count of bases not matched to a gene: 5. This CDR3 comprises 16 residues. The CDR3 DNA is TGTGCCAGCAGTGAAGCCTTCCAGGGGGGTAATTCACCCCTCCACTTT. The encoded protein is CASSEAFQGGNSPLHF.

This chain joins TRBV25-1 and TRBJ1-2; tentative D call: TRBD1 (5 bases). V was trimmed by 6 bases and J by 2 bases, leaving 10 bases between them. Germline CDR1 and CDR2: MGHDK and SYGVNS. CDR3 length: 13 residues. Here the CDR3 reads CASREGANYGYTF. The CDR3 region has the DNA TGTGCCAGCAGAGAAGGGGCCAACTATGGCTACACCTTC.

The chain employs TRBV9 and TRBJ2-1; 8 nucleotides align to TRBD2. This CDR3 has 16 residues. Looked up from germline, CDR1 is SGDLS and CDR2 is YYNGEE. The ends lost 4 bases at V and 2 bases at J; junction bases unmatched: 8. The CDR3 spells CASSPRRGAAYNEQFF. In DNA, the CDR3 is TGTGCCAGCAGCCCCCGGCGGGGGGCGGCCTACAATGAGCAGTTCTTC. The full variable domain, with the rest looked up from reference TRBV9 and TRBJ2-1, is DSGVTQTPKHLITATGQRVTLRCSPRSGDLSVYWYQQSLDQGLQFLIQYYNGEERAKGNILERFSAQQFPDLHSELNLSSLELGDSALYFCASSPRRGAAYNEQFFGPGTRLTVL.

This chain uses TRBV2 with TRBJ1-2; unclear D gene. The germline gives CDR1 SNHLY, CDR2 FYNNEI. This CDR3 has 12 residues. V was clipped by 5 bases and J by 8 bases, with 12 bases between them. The CDR3 is CASSRSLWGYTF. CDR3 nucleotides: TGTGCCAGCAGTCGTTCACTTTGGGGCTACACCTTC. The full variable domain, with the rest looked up from reference TRBV2 and TRBJ1-2, is EPEVTQTPSHQVTQMGQEVILRCVPISNHLYFYWYRQILGQKVEFLVSFYNNEISEKSEIFDDQFSVERPDGSNFTLKIRSTKLEDSAMYFCASSRSLWGYTFGSGTRLTVV.

This rearrangement joins TRBV5-1 to TRBJ2-3; weak D call: TRBD1 (6 bases). Per germline, CDR1 SGHRS and CDR2 YFSETQ. The CDR3 consists of 16 residues. V lost 5 bases, J lost 1 base, and 17 bases lay in between. This chain's CDR3 is CASSPSQGRGTDTQYF. Written as DNA, the CDR3 is TGCGCCAGCAGTCCATCCCAGGGGAGAGGCACAGATACGCAGTATTTT.

The chain joins TRBV7-2 to TRBJ1-2; the match to TRBD1 covers 8 bases. Trimming took 1 base from V and 7 from J; bases not matched to a gene: 8. Looked up from germline, CDR1 is SGHTA and CDR2 is FQGNSA. CDR3 size: 15 residues. CDR3: CASSLGRQGAGGYTF. In DNA form, the CDR3 reads TGTGCCAGCAGCTTAGGGCGGCAGGGGGCGGGTGGCTACACCTTC. The full variable domain, completed using reference TRBV7-2 and TRBJ1-2, is GAGVSQSPSNKVTEKGKDVELRCDPISGHTALYWYRQSLGQGLEFLIYFQGNSAPDKSGLPSDRFSAERTGGSVSTLTIQRTQQEDSAVYLCASSLGRQGAGGYTFGSGTRLTVV.

The rearrangement links TRBV30 to TRBJ1-6, with 9 positions matching TRBD1. This CDR3 comprises 15 residues. CDR1 is GTSNPN, CDR2 SVGIG, per germline (reference sequence). V was pared by 3 bases and J by 1 base, with 1 base of the junction left unmatched. CDR3 residues: CAWSGQGSYNSPLHF. In nucleotides, the CDR3 is TGTGCCTGGAGCGGACAGGGGTCCTATAATTCACCCCTCCACTTT.

The genes are TRBV29-1 and TRBJ2-7, with 7 bases lining up with TRBD1. Germline CDR1 SQVTM, CDR2 ANQGSEA. V was clipped by 4 bases and J by 5 bases; unmatched bases: 8. This CDR3 spans 13 amino acids. CDR3 amino acids: CSVGQGSSNEQYF. For the CDR3, the DNA is TGCAGCGTTGGACAGGGTAGTTCCAACGAGCAGTACTTC.

In DNA, the CDR3 is TGTGCCAGCAGCCCCGGCCCTCCGGACAGATCGGACACCGGGGAGCTGTTTTTT. This translates into CASSPGPPDRSDTGELFF. This sequence joins TRBV7-6 and TRBJ2-2; tentative D call: TRBD1 (6 bases). The CDR3 extends over 18 amino acids. In germline, CDR1 is SGHVS, CDR2 FNYEAQ. V was trimmed by 5 bases and J by 3 bases, leaving 22 bases between them. Full variable domain (rest looked up from reference TRBV7-6 and TRBJ2-2): GAGVSQSPRYKVTKRGQDVALRCDPISGHVSLYWYRQALGQGPEFLTYFNYEAQQDKSGLPNDRFSAERPEGSISTLTIQRTEQRDSAMYRCASSPGPPDRSDTGELFFGEGSRLTVL.

The chain couples TRBV5-1 to TRBJ1-2; D gene unclear. Germline V CDR1 and CDR2: SGHRS, YFSETQ. Deletions cut 0 bases from V and 13 bases from J, with 13 bases between. The CDR3 sequence is 12 residues long. Written as DNA, the CDR3 is TGCGCCAGCAGCTTGGACGGCGGTCCGGGCACCTTC. Its protein product is CASSLDGGPGTF. The full variable domain, completed using reference TRBV5-1 and TRBJ1-2, is KAGVTQTPRYLIKTRGQQVTLSCSPISGHRSVSWYQQTPGQGLQFLFEYFSETQRNKGNFPGRFSGRQFSNSRSEMNVSTLELGDSALYLCASSLDGGPGTFGSGTRLTVV.

The CDR3 spells CASSPTGFYEQYF. The CDR3 DNA sequence: TGTGCCAGCAGCCCTACAGGATTTTACGAGCAGTACTTC. The rearrangement uses TRBV5-6 and TRBJ2-7, with D possibly being TRBD1 (5 bases). V gave up 4 bases and J gave up 4 bases, with 12 bases separating them. Germline V CDR1 and CDR2: SGHDT, YYEEEE. The CDR3 runs 13 residues.

The chain employs TRBV9 and TRBJ2-5; 8 nucleotides match TRBD1. Germline CDR1 and CDR2: SGDLS and YYNGEE. The CDR3 is 15 amino acids. Germline trimming cut 5 bases from V and 1 base from J; bases unmatched to any gene: 7. The CDR3 loop is CASRAGTGPQETQYF. CDR3 in DNA: TGTGCCAGCAGAGCTGGGACAGGCCCCCAAGAGACCCAGTACTTC.

This sequence joins TRBV30 and TRBJ2-7, with D perhaps matching TRBD1 (6 bases). Germline-derived CDR1 and CDR2 are GTSNPN and SVGIG (reference sequence). CDR3 length equals 15 residues. The ends were cut back, 3 bases at V and 3 bases at J, with 18 bases in the middle. CDR3 nucleotide sequence: TGTGCCTGGAGCCTTACAGAATACAGGGACTACGAGCAGTACTTC. As protein: CAWSLTEYRDYEQYF.

The chain recombines TRBV6-5 with TRBJ2-5, with TRBD2 identical over 7 bases. CDR1 MNHEY and CDR2 SVGAGI come from the germline V gene. The V and J ends lost 5 bases and 6 bases, in that order; junction bases with no gene match: 9. The CDR3 covers 14 residues. The CDR3 sequence: CASSPGLGAKTQYF. CDR3 sequence (DNA): TGTGCCAGCAGTCCCGGACTAGGCGCAAAGACCCAGTACTTC.